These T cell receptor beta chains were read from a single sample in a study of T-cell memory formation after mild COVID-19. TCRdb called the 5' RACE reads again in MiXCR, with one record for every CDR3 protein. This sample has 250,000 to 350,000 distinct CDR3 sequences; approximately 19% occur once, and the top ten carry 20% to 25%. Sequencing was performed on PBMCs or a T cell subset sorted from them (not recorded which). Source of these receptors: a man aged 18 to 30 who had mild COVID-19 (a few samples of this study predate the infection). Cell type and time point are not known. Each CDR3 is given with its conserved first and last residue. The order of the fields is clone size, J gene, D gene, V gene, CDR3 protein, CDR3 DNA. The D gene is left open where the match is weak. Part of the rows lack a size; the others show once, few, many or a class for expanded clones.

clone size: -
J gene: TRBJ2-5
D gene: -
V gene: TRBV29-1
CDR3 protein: CSVEEEQVETQYF
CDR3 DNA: TGCAGCGTTGAAGAAGAACAGGTTGAGACCCAGTACTTC

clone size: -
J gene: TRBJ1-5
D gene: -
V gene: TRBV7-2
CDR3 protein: CASGQRGNQPQHF
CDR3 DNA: TGTGCCAGCGGGCAGCGAGGCAATCAGCCCCAGCATTTT

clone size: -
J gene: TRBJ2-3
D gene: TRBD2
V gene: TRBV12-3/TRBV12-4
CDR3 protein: CASSPGTSYLTDTQYF
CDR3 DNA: TGTGCCAGCAGCCCCGGGACTAGCTACCTCACAGATACGCAGTATTTT

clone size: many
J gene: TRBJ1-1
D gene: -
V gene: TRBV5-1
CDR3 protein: CASSDWVNTEAFF
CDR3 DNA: TGCGCCAGCAGCGATTGGGTGAACACTGAAGCTTTCTTT

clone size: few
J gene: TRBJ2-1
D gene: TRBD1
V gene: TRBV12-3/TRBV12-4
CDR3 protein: CASSPQTGRLGDEQFF
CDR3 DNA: TGTGCCAGCAGTCCTCAGACAGGGCGGTTAGGTGATGAGCAGTTCTTC

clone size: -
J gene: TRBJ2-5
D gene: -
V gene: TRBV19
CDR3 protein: CATDGAGGQGTQYF
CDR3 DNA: TGTGCCACCGATGGGGCCGGGGGTCAAGGGACCCAGTACTTC

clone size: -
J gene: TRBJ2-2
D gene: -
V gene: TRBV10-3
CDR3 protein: CAISDRAMGTGELFF
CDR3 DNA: TGTGCCATCAGTGACAGGGCTATGGGCACCGGGGAGCTGTTTTTT

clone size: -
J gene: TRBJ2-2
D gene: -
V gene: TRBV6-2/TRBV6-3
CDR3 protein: CASSRGDYVTGELFF
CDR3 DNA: TGTGCCAGCAGTAGGGGTGACTACGTAACCGGGGAGCTGTTTTTT

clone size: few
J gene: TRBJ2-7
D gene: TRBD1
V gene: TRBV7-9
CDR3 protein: CASSHRDRATYEQYF
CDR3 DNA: TGTGCCAGCAGCCACCGGGACAGGGCAACCTACGAGCAGTACTTC

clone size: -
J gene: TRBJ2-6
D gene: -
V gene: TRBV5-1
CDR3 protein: CASRAGLPSGANVLTF
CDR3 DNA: TGCGCCAGCCGAGCAGGACTACCCTCTGGGGCCAACGTCCTGACTTTC

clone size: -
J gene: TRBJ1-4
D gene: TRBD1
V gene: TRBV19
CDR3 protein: CASSIQGAHEDEKLFF
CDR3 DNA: TGTGCCAGTAGTATTCAGGGGGCGCATGAGGATGAAAAACTGTTTTTT

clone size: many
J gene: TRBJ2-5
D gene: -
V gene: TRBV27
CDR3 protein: CASSPRWPQETQYF
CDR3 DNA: TGTGCCAGCAGTCCCCGGTGGCCCCAAGAGACCCAGTACTTC

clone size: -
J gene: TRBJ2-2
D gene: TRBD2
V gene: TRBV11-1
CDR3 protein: CASMGTRYTGELFF
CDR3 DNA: TGTGCCAGCATGGGGACTAGATACACCGGGGAGCTGTTTTTT

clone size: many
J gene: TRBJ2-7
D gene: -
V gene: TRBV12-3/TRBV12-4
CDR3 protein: CASSSSLTYEQYF
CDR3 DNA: TGTGCCAGCAGTTCAAGTCTCACCTACGAGCAGTACTTC

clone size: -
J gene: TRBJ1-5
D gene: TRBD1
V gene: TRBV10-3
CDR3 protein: CAISQNTGAGQPQHF
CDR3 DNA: TGTGCCATCAGTCAGAATACAGGGGCAGGTCAGCCCCAGCATTTT

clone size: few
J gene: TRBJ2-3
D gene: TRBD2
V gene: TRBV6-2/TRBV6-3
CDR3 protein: CASSYPTSGGHTDTQYF
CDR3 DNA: TGTGCCAGCAGTTACCCAACTAGCGGGGGCCACACAGATACGCAGTATTTT

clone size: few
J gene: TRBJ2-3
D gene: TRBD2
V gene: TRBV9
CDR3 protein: CASSVATRGGRTDTQYF
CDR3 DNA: TGTGCCAGCAGCGTAGCTACCCGGGGGGGCCGAACAGATACGCAGTATTTT

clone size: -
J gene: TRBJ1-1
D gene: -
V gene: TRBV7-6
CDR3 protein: CASLGHPNTEAFF
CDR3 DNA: TGTGCCAGCCTGGGACATCCGAACACTGAAGCTTTCTTT

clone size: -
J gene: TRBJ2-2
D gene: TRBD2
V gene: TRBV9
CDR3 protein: CASSVVGTSGVANTGELFF
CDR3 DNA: TGTGCCAGCAGCGTAGTAGGGACTAGCGGGGTCGCGAACACCGGGGAGCTGTTTTTT

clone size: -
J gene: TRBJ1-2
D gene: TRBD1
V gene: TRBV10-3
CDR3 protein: CAISESDRVTPNYGYTF
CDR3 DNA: TGTGCCATCAGTGAGTCGGACAGGGTAACTCCTAACTATGGCTACACCTTC

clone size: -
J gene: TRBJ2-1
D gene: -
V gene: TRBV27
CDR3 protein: CASSWGERPINEQFF
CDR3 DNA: TGTGCCAGCAGTTGGGGCGAACGTCCGATCAATGAGCAGTTCTTC

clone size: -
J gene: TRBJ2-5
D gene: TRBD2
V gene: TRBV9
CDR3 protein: CASSPRGAEETQYF
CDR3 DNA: TGTGCCAGCAGCCCGCGGGGGGCGGAAGAGACCCAGTACTTC